These 10 T cell receptor beta chains originate from one sample sequenced in a study of control samples from healthy donors and cancer patients. Clones were read by immunoSEQ multiplex PCR, and TCRdb kept only the in-frame ones, dropping some. Among about 170,000 clones, 70% to 90% were seen once, and the ten largest hold about 5.3%. Source material: blood. These receptors all come from a woman in her 30s in good health.

The chain has TRBV6-5 and TRBJ2-7, with D uncertain. CDR3 length: 13 amino acids. Trimming removed 5 bases from V and 2 bases from J, with 10 bases in between. In germline, CDR1 is MNHEY, CDR2 SVGAGI. The CDR3 protein is CASSPSPPYEQYF. The DNA for the CDR3 is TGTGCCAGCAGTCCTTCCCCGCCCTACGAGCAGTACTTC.

The chain couples TRBV27 to TRBJ1-2; the D gene is possibly TRBD1 (5 bases). Trimming cost V 9 bases and J 1 base, with 18 bases left between them. Germline CDR1 is MNHEY and CDR2 is SMNVEV (reference sequence). The CDR3 consists of 15 residues. CDR3 in DNA: TGTGCCAGTTATTCACTGGGGGGTATTAACTATGGCTACACCTTC. Encoded protein: CASYSLGGINYGYTF.

This clone was seen just once. The J gene is TRBJ2-7, the V gene TRBV11-2; TRBD1 matches at 7 bases. The length of the CDR3 is 14 residues. V shed 4 bases, J shed 2 bases, and the junction held 5 bases outside the gene matches. Germline assignment: CDR1 SGHAT and CDR2 FQNNGV. Here the CDR3 reads CASSWDRQPYEQYF. DNA for the CDR3: TGTGCCAGCAGCTGGGACAGACAACCCTACGAGCAGTACTTC.

The chain combines TRBV28 with TRBJ2-7, with 7 bases aligning to TRBD2. Per the germline V gene, CDR1 is MDHEN and CDR2 is SYDVKM. The CDR3 spans 15 residues. V trimming: 5 bases; J trimming: 5 bases; junction bases outside the gene matches: 12. The DNA of the CDR3 is TGTGCCAGCAGTGCCCCCCCCAGCGGGAAGGACGAGCAGTACTTC. Its translation: CASSAPPSGKDEQYF.

The chain has TRBV3-1 (or the pseudogene TRBV3-2) and TRBJ2-1; no clear D gene. Germline V CDR1 and CDR2: LGHDT, YNNKEL (reference sequence). Trimming left V 0 bases short and J 9 bases short, with 12 bases between. This CDR3 comprises 14 residues. This CDR3 is CASSQDSWSSEQFF. The CDR3 DNA is TGTGCCAGCAGCCAAGATTCCTGGTCAAGTGAGCAGTTCTTC.

The V call is TRBV3-1 (or the pseudogene TRBV3-2), the J call TRBJ2-1; no definite D call. The CDR3 has 13 residues. V was shortened by 1 base and J by 9 bases, with 10 bases between the two germline ends. CDR1 LGHDT and CDR2 YNNKEL come from the germline V gene (reference sequence). The DNA of the CDR3 is TGTGCCAGCAGCCAAGTAACGAATAGTGAGCAGTTCTTC. Protein sequence: CASSQVTNSEQFF.

This clone has only a few counts. The gene calls are TRBV6-2 or TRBV6-3 and TRBJ2-2; 16 positions match TRBD2. Trimming removed 6 bases from V and 5 bases from J; junction bases left unmatched: 18. CDR1 MNHEY and CDR2 SVGEGT come from the germline V gene. This CDR3 contains 21 residues. CDR3 protein: CASSRAGLAGGPGFWTGELFF. CDR3 DNA: TGTGCCAGCAGCCGAGCGGGACTAGCGGGAGGGCCAGGATTCTGGACCGGGGAGCTGTTTTTT.

Only a few counts were recorded for this clone. V usage is TRBV21-1 and J usage is TRBJ2-6. TRBV21-1 is classified as a pseudogene. The CDR3 loop spans 17 amino acids. CDR3 sequence: CASRGVASPRGANVLTF. The CDR3 region has the DNA TGTGCCAGCAGGGGGGTAGCCTCCCCCCGCGGGGCCAACGTCCTGACTTTC.

The chain joins TRBV28 to TRBJ2-6; weak D call: TRBD1 (6 bases). Germline loops: CDR1 MDHEN, CDR2 SYDVKM. CDR3 length: 18 amino acids. The V end was cut by 3 bases, the J end by 4 bases, with 19 bases between. In DNA, the CDR3 is TGTGCCAGCAGTTTGCCCTCCTACAGGGCAGGGGGGGCCAACGTCCTGACTTTC. It yields the protein CASSLPSYRAGGANVLTF.

In nucleotides, the CDR3 is TGCGCCAGCAGCAGCGGGACAGCTAACTATGGCTACACCTTC. This encodes CASSSGTANYGYTF. The V call is TRBV5-1, the J call TRBJ1-2, with 7 bases lining up with TRBD1. After removal of 4 bases from V and 0 bases from J, the junction contained 3 bases not matched to a gene. CDR3 length equals 14 residues. Germline CDR1 and CDR2: SGHRS and YFSETQ.